These 26 T cell receptor beta chains were all obtained from the same sample, sequenced in a study of Ad26.COV2.S vaccination and SARS-CoV-2 variants. Treatment reported: roughly 19 received Ad26.COV2.S at low or high dose, single or two shots; about 5 received placebo; per-sample allocation not given. On day 63 after the first injection, vaccine and placebo recipients gave samples. The protocol was immunoSEQ multiplex PCR, while the TCRdb copy is restricted to in-frame clones and leaves out a portion. Of more than 300,000 clones in the sample, around 84% were seen once. Here the sequenced sample was peripheral blood, taken in a trial of Ad26.COV2.S vaccine versus placebo. Source of these receptors: a person aged 18-60 years who received the Ad26.COV2.S COVID-19 vaccine or a placebo.

This clone showed up many times. The chain joins TRBV11-2 to TRBJ1-4; 7 bases line up with TRBD1. Trimming removed 3 bases from V and 7 bases from J; junction bases left unmatched: 5. This CDR3 is built from 14 residues. Germline assignment: CDR1 SGHAT and CDR2 FQNNGV. CDR3: CASSLSSGGEKLFF. The DNA of the CDR3 is TGTGCCAGCAGCTTGTCGTCAGGGGGTGAAAAACTGTTTTTT.

The J gene is TRBJ2-7, the V gene TRBV27, with TRBD1 identical over 9 bases. This CDR3 comprises 13 residues. Losses at the gene ends were 6 bases for V and 6 bases for J; bases not matched to a gene: 6. Germline-derived CDR1 and CDR2 are MNHEY and SMNVEV (reference sequence). In DNA form, the CDR3 reads TGTGCCAGCAGCCCCCTGACAGGGGGCGAGCAGTACTTC. This codes for CASSPLTGGEQYF.

V usage is TRBV11-2 and J usage is TRBJ1-1, with D possibly matching TRBD1 (6 bases). The CDR3 totals 15 residues. Looked up from germline, CDR1 is SGHAT and CDR2 is FQNNGV. Trimming removed 5 bases at V and 3 bases at J, with 16 bases between. The CDR3 protein is CASSPGQPGDTEAFF. The CDR3 DNA sequence: TGTGCCAGCAGCCCCGGACAGCCCGGGGACACTGAAGCTTTCTTT. Looking up the rest from reference TRBV11-2 and TRBJ1-1 gives the full variable domain: EAGVAQSPRYKIIEKRQSVAFWCNPISGHATLYWYQQILGQGPKLLIQFQNNGVVDDSQLPKDRFSAERLKGVDSTLKIQPAKLEDSAVYLCASSPGQPGDTEAFFGQGTRLTVV.

J is TRBJ2-1 and V is TRBV5-4; D possibly corresponds to TRBD2 (5 bases). Trimming pared 3 bases from V and 7 bases from J, leaving 11 bases between. This CDR3 contains 13 residues. The V gene's germline CDR1 is SGHNT and CDR2 YYREEE (reference sequence). DNA of the CDR3: TGTGCCAGCAGCTCCGGGAATGAGAATGAGCAGTTCTTC. Translated: CASSSGNENEQFF.

This chain joins TRBV19 and TRBJ1-1, with D unclear. The CDR3 contains 14 residues. Looked up from germline, CDR1 is LNHDA and CDR2 is SQIVND (reference sequence). Between the trimmed V and J ends, which lost 4 bases and 1 base, there was a span of 10 bases. CDR3 sequence: CASSKFGRNTEAFF. The DNA for the CDR3 is TGTGCCAGTAGTAAATTCGGACGGAACACTGAAGCTTTCTTT.

V and J are TRBV7-8 and TRBJ2-3, with TRBD2 matching over 10 bases. CDR1 and CDR2 from the germline V gene are SGHVS and FQNEAQ. J gave up 4 bases and V 4 bases, and 5 bases lay outside the gene matches. The CDR3 is made up of 15 amino acids. DNA for the CDR3: TGTGCCAGCAGCTCACTAGCGGGGATAGCAGATACGCAGTATTTT. Amino acid sequence: CASSSLAGIADTQYF.

The V gene is TRBV30, the J gene TRBJ1-1; a possible D gene is TRBD1 (5 bases). The CDR3 totals 12 residues. Trimming took 1 base from V and 11 from J, leaving 14 bases between them. Per germline, CDR1 GTSNPN and CDR2 SVGIG (reference sequence). CDR3 coding DNA: TGTGCCTGGAGTGGCCGGGGGTCGCGGGCTTTCTTT. Its protein is CAWSGRGSRAFF.

The genes are TRBV4-3 and TRBJ2-3; 7 bases agree with TRBD1. Germline V gene lookup returns CDR1 LGHNA and CDR2 YSLEER. The J segment lost 13 bases and the V segment lost 1 base, leaving 8 bases of the junction unmatched. CDR3 length: 13 amino acids. The chain's CDR3 is CASSQGLRQGEYF. The CDR3 nucleotides are TGCGCCAGCAGCCAAGGGTTGAGACAGGGAGAGTATTTT.

This CDR3 reads CASSYSYEGNTEAFF. CDR3 coding DNA: TGTGCCAGCAGTTACTCGTATGAGGGGAACACTGAAGCTTTCTTT. The J gene is TRBJ1-1, the V gene TRBV6-5, with D hard to call. CDR1 and CDR2 (germline): MNHEY, SVGAGI. Trimming stripped 0 bases from V and 1 base from J, with 9 bases between. The CDR3 sequence is 15 residues long.

V gene TRBV5-1 combines with J gene TRBJ2-2; the D is unclear. The CDR3 loop spans 15 amino acids. V lost 0 bases and J lost 6, with 12 bases in between. Germline V lookup: CDR1 SGHRS, CDR2 YFSETQ. The CDR3 DNA is TGCGCCAGCAGCTTGGTCAGTCGGTCCGCCGGGGAGCTGTTTTTT. It specifies CASSLVSRSAGELFF.

In nucleotides, the CDR3 is TGTGCCTGGAGTAAGCCAAAAGTGTACGAGCAGTACTTC. Translating gives CAWSKPKVYEQYF. This chain links TRBV30 with TRBJ2-7, with D unclear. The V end lost 2 bases, the J end lost 4 bases, and 12 bases lay between the germline ends. The germline CDR1 and CDR2 sequences are GTSNPN and SVGIG (reference sequence). CDR3 size: 13 residues.

CDR3 coding DNA: TGTGCCAGCTCACTTTCCTTCTTAAACCAAGAGACCCAGTACTTC. Its translation: CASSLSFLNQETQYF. V and J are TRBV18 and TRBJ2-5; D unclear. The CDR3 runs to 15 residues. Germline lookup yields CDR1 KGHSH and CDR2 LQKENI. Trimming removed 4 bases at V and 0 bases at J, with 12 bases between.

Only a few counts were recorded for this clone. This sequence joins TRBV7-9 and TRBJ2-5, with D possibly TRBD2 on 6 matching bases. The CDR3 totals 14 residues. The germline gives CDR1 SEHNR, CDR2 FQNEAQ (reference sequence). The V end lost 5 bases, the J end lost 5 bases, and 15 bases lay between the germline ends. The CDR3 sequence is CASSRASEGETQYF. The CDR3 bases are TGTGCCAGCAGCAGGGCTAGCGAAGGGGAGACCCAGTACTTC. Full variable domain (remainder filled in from reference TRBV7-9 and TRBJ2-5): DTGVSQNPRHKITKRGQNVTFRCDPISEHNRLYWYRQTLGQGPEFLTYFQNEAQLEKSRLLSDRFSAERPKGSFSTLEIQRTEQGDSAMYLCASSRASEGETQYFGPGTRLLVL.

The chain recombines TRBV3-1 (or the pseudogene TRBV3-2) with TRBJ2-7, with 9 bases aligning to TRBD1. The CDR3 has 15 amino acids. From germline, CDR1 is LGHDT and CDR2 YNNKEL (reference sequence). Losses at the gene ends were 2 bases for V and 6 bases for J; bases not matched to a gene: 8. The CDR3, as DNA: TGTGCCAGCAGCCAAACCCGGGACAGGGCGGGCGAGCAGTACTTC. Residues: CASSQTRDRAGEQYF.

This clone was seen just once. CDR3 region: CASSYSGGSNQPQHF. CDR3 DNA sequence: TGTGCCAGCAGTTACTCTGGGGGAAGCAATCAGCCCCAGCATTTT. The chain employs TRBV6-6 and TRBJ1-5; maybe TRBD1 (5 bases). Germline values: CDR1 MNHNY, CDR2 SVGAGI (reference sequence). The CDR3 runs to 15 residues. Trimming left V 0 bases short and J 1 base short, with 7 bases between.

This clone appeared a few times. J is TRBJ2-1 and V is TRBV5-1; D is unresolved. Trimming pared 1 base from V and 0 bases from J, leaving 11 bases between. The V gene's germline CDR1 is SGHRS and CDR2 YFSETQ. The CDR3 is 16 residues long. The CDR3 DNA reads TGCGCCAGCAGCTTGATGACCGGTAGCTCCTACAATGAGCAGTTCTTC. Its protein is CASSLMTGSSYNEQFF. The entire variable domain, with the rest obtained from reference TRBV5-1 and TRBJ2-1, is as follows: KAGVTQTPRYLIKTRGQQVTLSCSPISGHRSVSWYQQTPGQGLQFLFEYFSETQRNKGNFPGRFSGRQFSNSRSEMNVSTLELGDSALYLCASSLMTGSSYNEQFFGPGTRLTVL.

The sample holds one count of this clone. The rearrangement links TRBV6-5 to TRBJ2-5; D gene ambiguous. The CDR3 spans 12 residues. The germline gives CDR1 MNHEY, CDR2 SVGAGI. The germline V and J ends were trimmed by 7 bases and 5 bases, with 11 bases remaining between them. CDR3 sequence reads: CASMRLGETQYF. The CDR3 coding sequence is TGTGCCAGCATGAGATTGGGGGAGACCCAGTACTTC.

The gene calls are TRBV18 and TRBJ2-2, with D maybe TRBD1 (6 bases). The V end lost 4 bases, the J end lost 0 bases, and 12 bases lay between the germline ends. CDR3 length: 16 amino acids. Germline lookup yields CDR1 KGHSH and CDR2 LQKENI. Here the CDR3 reads CASSLFGQTNTGELFF. The CDR3 DNA reads TGTGCCAGCTCACTATTCGGACAGACGAACACCGGGGAGCTGTTTTTT.

This clone appeared many times. The rearrangement uses TRBV2 and TRBJ2-5; the match to TRBD1 covers 7 bases. V shed 7 bases, J shed 5 bases, and the junction held 7 bases outside the gene matches. The CDR3 spans 13 residues. Germline V gene sequence: CDR1 SNHLY, CDR2 FYNNEI. CDR3 region: CASKKGAGETQYF. CDR3 DNA: TGTGCCAGCAAGAAGGGGGCAGGGGAGACCCAGTACTTC.

This chain uses TRBV27 with TRBJ1-5, with D perhaps matching TRBD1 (6 bases). The CDR3 consists of 14 residues. The ends were cut back, 6 bases at V and 6 bases at J, with 15 bases in the middle. CDR1 and CDR2 from the germline V gene are MNHEY and SMNVEV (reference sequence). Written as DNA, the CDR3 is TGTGCCAGCAGCCCTTCCAGGGGAAGTCAGCCCCAGCATTTT. Translating gives CASSPSRGSQPQHF.

In nucleotides, the CDR3 is TGTGCCAGCAGAGGGGGCCCGGGGTCTACTAGCTCCTACGAGCAGTACTTC. It codes for CASRGGPGSTSSYEQYF. V gene TRBV2 combines with J gene TRBJ2-7; 7 bases are a match to TRBD1. CDR1 is SNHLY and CDR2 is FYNNEI in the germline V gene. The CDR3 loop spans 17 amino acids. Unmatched junction bases numbered 14, after V lost 6 bases and J lost 0 bases. Together with reference TRBV2 and TRBJ2-7, the CDR3 gives the full variable domain: EPEVTQTPSHQVTQMGQEVILRCVPISNHLYFYWYRQILGQKVEFLVSFYNNEISEKSEIFDDQFSVERPDGSNFTLKIRSTKLEDSAMYFCASRGGPGSTSSYEQYFGPGTRLTVT.

V gene TRBV6-5 combines with J gene TRBJ1-2; D perhaps matches TRBD1 (6 bases). The CDR3 is 15 residues long. The V gene's germline CDR1 is MNHEY and CDR2 SVGAGI. Trimming shortened V by 6 bases and J by 3 bases, and 17 bases separated the two germline ends. The CDR3, as DNA: TGTGCCAGCAGCCCCTCTTACAGGGTGGACTATGGCTACACCTTC. Amino acid sequence: CASSPSYRVDYGYTF.

V is TRBV5-4 and J is TRBJ2-5, with 7 bases that match TRBD2. V dropped 2 bases and J dropped 5; count of bases not matched to a gene: 9. The CDR3 length is 15 residues. Germline V gene sequence: CDR1 SGHNT, CDR2 YYREEE (reference sequence). The CDR3 reads CASSLTSGGGETQYF. CDR3 bases: TGTGCCAGCAGCTTAACGTCTGGGGGAGGGGAGACCCAGTACTTC. Supplemented by reference TRBV5-4 and TRBJ2-5, the full variable domain reads ETGVTQSPTHLIKTRGQQVTLRCSSQSGHNTVSWYQQALGQGPQFIFQYYREEENGRGNFPPRFSGLQFPNYSSELNVNALELDDSALYLCASSLTSGGGETQYFGPGTRLLVL.

This clone was observed a few times. The chain joins TRBV27 to TRBJ1-1; TRBD1 matches at 9 bases. J lost 7 bases, V lost 6 bases, and 12 bases had no gene match. The CDR3 is made up of 15 amino acids. Germline V gives CDR1 MNHEY, CDR2 SMNVEV (reference sequence). The DNA of the CDR3 is TGTGCCAGCAGCCGGGACAGGGAAAGAGCAGGTGAAGCTTTCTTT. It yields the protein CASSRDRERAGEAFF.

V and J are TRBV30 and TRBJ1-5; TRBD1 agrees at 7 bases. With V trimmed by 5 bases and J by 0 bases, 4 bases remained unmatched. CDR3 size: 14 residues. Germline V gene data show CDR1 as GTSNPN and CDR2 as SVGIG (reference sequence). The CDR3: CAWGGQPSNQPQHF. The CDR3 DNA is TGTGCCTGGGGGGGACAGCCTAGCAATCAGCCCCAGCATTTT.

About this clone itself: The germline gene is not matched at one end of the junction; a read error may be the cause. V and J are TRBV5-1 and TRBJ1-2; D not resolved. The CDR3 spans 11 residues. CDR1 and CDR2 from the germline V gene are SGHRS and YFSETQ. The DNA for the CDR3 is TGCGCCAGCAGGTTGGAGGGTGGCTACACCTTC. Translated, it gives CASRLEGGYTF.